This section outlines one T cell receptor beta chain sequence together with its context. The CDR3 runs to 14 residues. Trimming took off 10 bases at V and 1 base at J, with 17 bases between the two ends. Germline V lookup: CDR1 SGHVS, CDR2 FNYEAQ. The repertoire was sequenced with immunoSEQ multiplex PCR; TCRdb's copy has only in-frame clones and lacks some. The data contain 45,000 to 55,000 clones, roughly 85% of them seen just once; the ten biggest clones take up under 7%. These data belong to a study of cytomegalovirus exposure and HLA in healthy donors. The source material was PBMCs. This chain uses TRBV7-6 with TRBJ2-7; D may be TRBD2 (5 bases). The TCR originated in a woman in her twenties or thirties in good health and CMV-seronegative. The CDR3 protein is CATSLYEGSYEQYF. In DNA form, the CDR3 reads TGTGCCACTTCACTTTACGAGGGTTCCTACGAGCAGTACTTC. The entire variable domain, with the rest obtained from reference TRBV7-6 and TRBJ2-7, is as follows: GAGVSQSPRYKVTKRGQDVALRCDPISGHVSLYWYRQALGQGPEFLTYFNYEAQQDKSGLPNDRFSAERPEGSISTLTIQRTEQRDSAMYRCATSLYEGSYEQYFGPGTRLTVT.